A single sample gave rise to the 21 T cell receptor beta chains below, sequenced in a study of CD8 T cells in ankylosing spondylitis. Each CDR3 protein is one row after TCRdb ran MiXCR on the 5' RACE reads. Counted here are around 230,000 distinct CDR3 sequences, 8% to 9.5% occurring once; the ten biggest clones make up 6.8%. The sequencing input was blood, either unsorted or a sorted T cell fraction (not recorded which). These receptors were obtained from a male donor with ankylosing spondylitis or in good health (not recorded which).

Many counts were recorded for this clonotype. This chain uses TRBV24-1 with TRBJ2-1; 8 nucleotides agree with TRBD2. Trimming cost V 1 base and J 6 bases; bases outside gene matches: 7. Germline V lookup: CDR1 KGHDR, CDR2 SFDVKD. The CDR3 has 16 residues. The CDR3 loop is CATSDFSAGGTNEQFF. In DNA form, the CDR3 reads TGTGCCACCAGTGATTTCAGTGCGGGAGGAACCAATGAGCAGTTCTTC.

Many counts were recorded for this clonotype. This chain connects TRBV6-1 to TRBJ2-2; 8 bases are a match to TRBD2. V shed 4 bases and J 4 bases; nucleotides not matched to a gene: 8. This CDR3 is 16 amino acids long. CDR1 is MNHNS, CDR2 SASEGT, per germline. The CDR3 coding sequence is TGTGCCAGCAGTGTTTTAGCGGGATGGGGCACCGGGGAGCTGTTTTTT. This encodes CASSVLAGWGTGELFF.

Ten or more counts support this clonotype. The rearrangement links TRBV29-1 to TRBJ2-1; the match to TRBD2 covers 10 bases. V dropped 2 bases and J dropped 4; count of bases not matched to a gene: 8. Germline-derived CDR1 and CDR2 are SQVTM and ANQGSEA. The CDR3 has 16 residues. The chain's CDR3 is CSVETLAGAGYNEQFF. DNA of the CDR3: TGCAGCGTTGAAACCCTAGCGGGAGCTGGGTACAATGAGCAGTTCTTC.

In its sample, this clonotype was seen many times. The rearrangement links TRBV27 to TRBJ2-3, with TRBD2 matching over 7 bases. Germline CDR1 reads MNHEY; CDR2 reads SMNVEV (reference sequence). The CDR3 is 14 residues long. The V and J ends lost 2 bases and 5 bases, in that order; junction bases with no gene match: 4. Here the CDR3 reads CASSLGRGEDTQYF. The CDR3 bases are TGTGCCAGCAGTTTAGGGAGGGGAGAAGATACGCAGTATTTT.

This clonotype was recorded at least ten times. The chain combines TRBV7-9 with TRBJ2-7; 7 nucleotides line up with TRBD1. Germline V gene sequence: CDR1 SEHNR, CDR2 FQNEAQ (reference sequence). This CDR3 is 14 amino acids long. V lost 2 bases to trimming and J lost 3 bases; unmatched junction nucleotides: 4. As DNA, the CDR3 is TGTGCCAGCAGCTTATCGAACAGGGGCTACGAGCAGTACTTC. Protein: CASSLSNRGYEQYF.

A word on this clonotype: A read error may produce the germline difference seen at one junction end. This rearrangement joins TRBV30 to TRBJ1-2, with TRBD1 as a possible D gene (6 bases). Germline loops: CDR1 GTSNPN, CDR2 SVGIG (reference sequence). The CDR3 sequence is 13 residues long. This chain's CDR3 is CAWSPLPLDSRRF. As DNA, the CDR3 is TGTGCCTGGAGCCCACTTCCTCTGGACAGCCGGAGGTTC.

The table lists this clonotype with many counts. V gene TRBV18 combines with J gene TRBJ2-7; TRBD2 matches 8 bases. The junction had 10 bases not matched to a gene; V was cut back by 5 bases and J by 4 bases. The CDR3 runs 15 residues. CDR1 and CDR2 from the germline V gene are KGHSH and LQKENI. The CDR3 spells CASSAGEAGVYEQYF. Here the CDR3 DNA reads TGTGCCAGCTCAGCAGGCGAAGCGGGGGTTTACGAGCAGTACTTC.

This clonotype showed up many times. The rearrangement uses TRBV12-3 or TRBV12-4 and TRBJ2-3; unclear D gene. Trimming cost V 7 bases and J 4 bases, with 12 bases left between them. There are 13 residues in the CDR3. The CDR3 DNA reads TGTGCCAGCATCTTTGTGGGTGCAGATACGCAGTATTTT. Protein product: CASIFVGADTQYF.

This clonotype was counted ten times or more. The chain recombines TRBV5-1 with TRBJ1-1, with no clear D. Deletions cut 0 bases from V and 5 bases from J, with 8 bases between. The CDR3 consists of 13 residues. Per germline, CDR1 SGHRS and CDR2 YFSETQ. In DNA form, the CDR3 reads TGCGCCAGCAGCTTGGTGGTAGGGACTGAAGCTTTCTTT. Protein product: CASSLVVGTEAFF.

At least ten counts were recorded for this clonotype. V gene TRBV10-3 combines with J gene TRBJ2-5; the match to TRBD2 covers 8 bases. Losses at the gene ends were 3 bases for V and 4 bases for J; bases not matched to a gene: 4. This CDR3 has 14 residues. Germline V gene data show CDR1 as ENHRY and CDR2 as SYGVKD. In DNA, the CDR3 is TGTGCCATCAGTGAAACGGGAGGGGGAGAGACCCAGTACTTC. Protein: CAISETGGGETQYF.

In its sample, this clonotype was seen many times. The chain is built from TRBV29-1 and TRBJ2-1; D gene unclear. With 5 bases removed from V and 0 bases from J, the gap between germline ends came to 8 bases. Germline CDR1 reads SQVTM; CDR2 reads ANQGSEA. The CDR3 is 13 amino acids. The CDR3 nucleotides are TGCAGCGTTCAGAGCTTCTCCTACAATGAGCAGTTCTTC. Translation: CSVQSFSYNEQFF.

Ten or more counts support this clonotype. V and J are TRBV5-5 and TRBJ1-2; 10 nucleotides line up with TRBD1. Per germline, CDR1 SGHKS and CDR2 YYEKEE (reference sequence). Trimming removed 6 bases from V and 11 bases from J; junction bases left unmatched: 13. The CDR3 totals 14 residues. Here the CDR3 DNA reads TGTGCCAGCACGAGAAGGGGACAGGGGTCTGTGTACACCTTC. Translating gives CASTRRGQGSVYTF.

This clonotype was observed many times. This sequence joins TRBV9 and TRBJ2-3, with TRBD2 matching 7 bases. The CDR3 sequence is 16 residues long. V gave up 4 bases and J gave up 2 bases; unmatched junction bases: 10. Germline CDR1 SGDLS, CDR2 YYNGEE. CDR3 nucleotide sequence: TGTGCCAGCAGCCCCGGGGTAGCGGGTTACACAGATACGCAGTATTTT. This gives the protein CASSPGVAGYTDTQYF.

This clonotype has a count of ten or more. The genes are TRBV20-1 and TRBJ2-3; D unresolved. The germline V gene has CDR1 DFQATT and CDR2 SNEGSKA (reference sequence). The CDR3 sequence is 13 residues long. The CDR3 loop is CSLDRRNTDTQYF. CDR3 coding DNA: TGCAGCCTAGACCGCAGGAATACAGATACGCAGTATTTT.

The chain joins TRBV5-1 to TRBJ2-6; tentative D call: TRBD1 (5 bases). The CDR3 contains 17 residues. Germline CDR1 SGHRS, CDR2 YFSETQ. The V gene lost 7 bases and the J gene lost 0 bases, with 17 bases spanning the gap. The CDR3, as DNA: TGCGCCAGCTCCGTTGTCAGGGAATCCTCTGGGGCCAACGTCCTGACTTTC. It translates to CASSVVRESSGANVLTF.

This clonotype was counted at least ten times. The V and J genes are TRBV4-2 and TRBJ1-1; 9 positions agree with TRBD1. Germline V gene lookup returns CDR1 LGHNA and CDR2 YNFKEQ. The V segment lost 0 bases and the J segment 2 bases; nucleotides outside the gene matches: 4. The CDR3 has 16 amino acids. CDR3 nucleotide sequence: TGTGCCAGCAGCCAAGATGGGACAGGGCGTAACACTGAAGCTTTCTTT. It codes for CASSQDGTGRNTEAFF.

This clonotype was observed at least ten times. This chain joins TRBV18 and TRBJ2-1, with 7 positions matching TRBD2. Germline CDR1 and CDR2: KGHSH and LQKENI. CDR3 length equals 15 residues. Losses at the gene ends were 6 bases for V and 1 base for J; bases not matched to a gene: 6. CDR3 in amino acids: CASSPGGGSYNEQFF. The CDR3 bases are TGTGCCAGCTCTCCTGGGGGGGGATCCTACAATGAGCAGTTCTTC.

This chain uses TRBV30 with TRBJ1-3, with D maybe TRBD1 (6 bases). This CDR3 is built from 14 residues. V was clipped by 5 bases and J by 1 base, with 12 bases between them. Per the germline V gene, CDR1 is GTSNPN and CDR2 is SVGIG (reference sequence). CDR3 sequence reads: CAWLTRGSGNTIYF. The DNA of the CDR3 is TGTGCCTGGCTAACGAGGGGGTCTGGAAACACCATATATTTT.

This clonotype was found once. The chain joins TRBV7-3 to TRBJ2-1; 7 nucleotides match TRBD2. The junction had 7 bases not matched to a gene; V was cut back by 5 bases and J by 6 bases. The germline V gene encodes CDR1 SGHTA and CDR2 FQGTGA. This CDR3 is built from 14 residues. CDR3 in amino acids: CASSPNLAANEQFF. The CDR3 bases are TGTGCCAGCAGCCCTAACCTAGCGGCCAATGAGCAGTTCTTC.

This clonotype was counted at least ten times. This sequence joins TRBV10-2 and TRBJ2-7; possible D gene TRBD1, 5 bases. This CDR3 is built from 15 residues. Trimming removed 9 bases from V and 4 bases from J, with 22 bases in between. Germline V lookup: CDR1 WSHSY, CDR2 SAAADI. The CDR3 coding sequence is TGCGCCAGGACAGTGACGGCGCCTGCATGGTACGAGCAGTACTTC. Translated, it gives CARTVTAPAWYEQYF.

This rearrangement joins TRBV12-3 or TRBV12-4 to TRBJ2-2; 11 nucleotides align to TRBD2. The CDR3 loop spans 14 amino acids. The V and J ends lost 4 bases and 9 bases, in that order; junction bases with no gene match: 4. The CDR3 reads CASSYSGGARELFF. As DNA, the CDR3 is TGTGCCAGCAGTTATAGCGGGGGGGCCCGGGAGCTGTTTTTT.